The 12 T cell receptor beta chains presented below share a single source sample, sequenced in a study of blood T cell repertoires in COVID-19. TCRdb's table, derived via immunoSEQ multiplex PCR, lists solely in-frame clones and lacks some. The repertoire holds 200,000 to 250,000 clones, with roughly nine tenths as singletons. Sequenced input: peripheral blood. Receptors were obtained from a woman aged 45-59 years with COVID-19, enrolled during active disease.

This chain uses TRBV18 with TRBJ1-2; no definite D call. Trimming left V 0 bases short and J 0 bases short, with 8 bases between. The CDR3 covers 15 residues. From germline, CDR1 is KGHSH and CDR2 LQKENI. CDR3 sequence reads: CASSPPPPTNYGYTF. For the CDR3, the DNA is TGTGCCAGCTCACCACCCCCCCCCACTAACTATGGCTACACCTTC.

In this sample, this clone turned up many times. The rearrangement joins TRBV5-6 to TRBJ2-7; 8 bases map to TRBD1. The CDR3 loop spans 14 amino acids. Germline V gives CDR1 SGHDT, CDR2 YYEEEE. V gave up 4 bases and J gave up 6 bases; unmatched junction bases: 9. CDR3 sequence reads: CASSLYRGVREQYV. CDR3 coding DNA: TGTGCCAGCAGCCTATACAGGGGGGTTCGCGAGCAGTACGTC.

This chain uses TRBV4-1 with TRBJ1-1; D is undetermined. V was trimmed by 3 bases and J by 4 bases, leaving 15 bases between them. The CDR3 extends over 15 amino acids. The germline V gene encodes CDR1 MGHRA and CDR2 YSYEKL. The CDR3 DNA is TGCGCCAGCAGCCAGGGCCGGCAGATGGGCACTGAAGCTTTCTTT. It specifies CASSQGRQMGTEAFF.

The chain joins TRBV7-3 to TRBJ2-6; tentative D call: TRBD1 (5 bases). This CDR3 contains 14 residues. The ends were cut back, 5 bases at V and 4 bases at J, with 9 bases in the middle. Germline CDR1 is SGHTA and CDR2 is FQGTGA. In DNA, the CDR3 is TGTGCCAGCAGCGCTTACAGGGGGGCCAACGTCCTGACTTTC. Translating it yields CASSAYRGANVLTF.

The rearrangement joins TRBV20-1 to TRBJ1-2; D remains ambiguous. The CDR3 contains 11 residues. In germline, CDR1 is DFQATT, CDR2 SNEGSKA (reference sequence). The CDR3, as DNA: TGCAGCGCCCGCGGAATTAAGGGCTACACCTTC. This sequence encodes CSARGIKGYTF.

The rearrangement joins TRBV28 to TRBJ1-2; 7 nucleotides match TRBD1. The CDR3 covers 13 residues. From germline, CDR1 is MDHEN and CDR2 SYDVKM. J gave up 4 bases and V 8 bases, and 7 bases lay outside the gene matches. CDR3 protein: CASGGGGLYGYTF. The CDR3 nucleotides are TGTGCCAGCGGCGGAGGGGGCCTCTATGGCTACACCTTC.

The chain links TRBV5-1 to TRBJ1-6; 7 nucleotides match TRBD1. Germline trimming cut 4 bases from V and 0 bases from J; bases unmatched to any gene: 10. Germline V gene lookup returns CDR1 SGHRS and CDR2 YFSETQ. There are 18 residues in the CDR3. CDR3 loop: CASSPGQLMGSYNSPLHF. The CDR3 DNA follows: TGCGCCAGCAGCCCGGGACAGCTCATGGGCTCCTATAATTCACCCCTCCACTTT.

The chain uses TRBV6-2 or TRBV6-3 and TRBJ2-7; D unclear. The CDR3 loop spans 13 amino acids. With 4 bases removed from V and 3 bases from J, the gap between germline ends came to 10 bases. CDR1 MNHEY and CDR2 SVGEGT come from the germline V gene. CDR3 bases: TGTGCCAGCAGTTTTGACTTCGTCTACGAGCAGTACTTC. It codes for CASSFDFVYEQYF.

The chain uses TRBV10-3 and TRBJ2-1; D remains ambiguous. Germline V CDR1 and CDR2: ENHRY, SYGVKD. Trimming took off 4 bases at V and 7 bases at J, with 11 bases between the two ends. CDR3 length: 13 amino acids. The CDR3 protein is CAISGLTANEQFF. The CDR3 nucleotides read TGTGCCATCAGTGGTTTGACTGCAAATGAGCAGTTCTTC.

This clone was counted a single time. The genes are TRBV28 and TRBJ1-4; 9 bases match TRBD1. CDR3 size: 15 residues. CDR1 and CDR2 (germline): MDHEN, SYDVKM. V shed 6 bases and J 5 bases; nucleotides not matched to a gene: 7. In nucleotides, the CDR3 is TGTGCCAGCAGGTTACAGGGGGCCTTCAATGAAAAACTGTTTTTT. Translating it yields CASRLQGAFNEKLFF.

This chain uses TRBV27 with TRBJ1-2; D unresolved. Trimming left V 8 bases short and J 4 bases short, with 11 bases between. The germline V gene has CDR1 MNHEY and CDR2 SMNVEV (reference sequence). CDR3 length: 12 amino acids. The CDR3 here is CASLAPPYGYTF. Written as DNA, the CDR3 is TGTGCCAGCTTAGCCCCTCCCTATGGCTACACCTTC.

The gene calls are TRBV11-2 and TRBJ2-1, with TRBD2 matching over 11 bases. Germline V CDR1 and CDR2: SGHAT, FQNNGV. V lost 2 bases, J lost 4 bases, and 13 bases stayed unmatched. The CDR3 has 19 residues. The CDR3 spells CASSLRGNRGLAEYNEQFF. CDR3 DNA: TGTGCCAGCAGCTTAAGAGGGAATAGGGGACTAGCGGAGTACAATGAGCAGTTCTTC.